The next 19 T cell receptor beta chains were all read from a single sample in a study of T cells of healthy individuals. Each CDR3 protein is one row after TCRdb ran MiXCR on the 5' RACE reads. The sample lists about 60,000 distinct CDR3 sequences, around 16% occurring once. These receptors were taken from a human donor in good health.

The table lists this clonotype with many counts. This sequence joins TRBV28 and TRBJ1-2; weak D call: TRBD1 (5 bases). Trimming took off 4 bases at V and 8 bases at J, with 11 bases between the two ends. CDR1 is MDHEN, CDR2 SYDVKM, per germline. The CDR3 contains 12 residues. Here the CDR3 reads CASSSRGSGYTF. Written as DNA, the CDR3 is TGTGCCAGCAGTTCCCGGGGGTCCGGCTACACCTTC.

V usage is TRBV5-1 and J usage is TRBJ2-5; 8 positions agree with TRBD1. The CDR3 is made up of 15 amino acids. V was pared by 1 base and J by 5 bases, with 7 bases of the junction left unmatched. Germline V gene lookup returns CDR1 SGHRS and CDR2 YFSETQ. The DNA of the CDR3 is TGCGCCAGCAGCTTGACTGGACAGGGCGGGGAGACCCAGTACTTC. This gives the protein CASSLTGQGGETQYF.

The chain employs TRBV28 and TRBJ1-4, with TRBD1 matching 9 bases. The CDR3 extends over 15 amino acids. With V trimmed by 5 bases and J by 4 bases, 5 bases remained unmatched. The germline V gene has CDR1 MDHEN and CDR2 SYDVKM. The CDR3 bases are TGTGCCAGCAGTCGACCGGACAGGGGTAATGAAAAACTGTTTTTT. Its translation is CASSRPDRGNEKLFF.

This clonotype was picked up many times. The V and J genes are TRBV19 and TRBJ2-7; the D gene could be TRBD1 or TRBD2 (5 bases each). V lost 3 bases and J 6 bases, leaving 9 bases between the germline ends. From germline, CDR1 is LNHDA and CDR2 SQIVND (reference sequence). This CDR3 spans 12 amino acids. The CDR3 region is CASSIGASEQYF. CDR3 nucleotide sequence: TGTGCCAGTAGTATCGGGGCATCCGAGCAGTACTTC. Looking up the rest from reference TRBV19 and TRBJ2-7 gives the full variable domain: DGGITQSPKYLFRKEGQNVTLSCEQNLNHDAMYWYRQDPGQGLRLIYYSQIVNDFQKGDIAEGYSVSREKKESFPLTVTSAQKNPTAFYLCASSIGASEQYFGPGTRLTVT.

This clonotype was seen ten or more times. J is TRBJ2-3 and V is TRBV27, with TRBD2 matching 14 bases. The germline CDR1 and CDR2 sequences are MNHEY and SMNVEV (reference sequence). The CDR3 consists of 17 residues. After removal of 5 bases from V and 5 bases from J, the junction contained 9 bases not matched to a gene. CDR3 region: CASSPLTSGGERDTQYF. CDR3 coding DNA: TGTGCCAGCAGTCCACTGACTAGCGGGGGGGAAAGAGATACGCAGTATTTT.

This clonotype was recorded at least ten times. The chain links TRBV29-1 to TRBJ2-3; TRBD2 agrees at 15 bases. V trimming: 6 bases; J trimming: 3 bases; junction bases outside the gene matches: 4. This CDR3 is 15 amino acids long. CDR1 and CDR2 from the germline V gene are SQVTM and ANQGSEA. The CDR3 is CSVAGTSGRTDTQYF. The DNA of the CDR3 is TGCAGCGTGGCCGGGACTAGCGGGAGGACAGATACGCAGTATTTT.

This clonotype has just a few counts. J is TRBJ2-1 and V is TRBV6-1; D may match TRBD1 or TRBD2 (5 bases each). Trimming stripped 1 base from V and 8 bases from J, with 12 bases between. Germline CDR1 and CDR2: MNHNS and SASEGT. This CDR3 region has 14 residues. In DNA, the CDR3 is TGTGCCAGCAGTGAAGGGACGGGGCGGGATGAGCAGTTCTTC. This translates into CASSEGTGRDEQFF.

This clonotype has just a few counts. The CDR3 bases are TGCGCCAGCAGCTTGGCCGCGGGACAGCCCTCCAATGAGCAGTTCTTC. Residues: CASSLAAGQPSNEQFF. The chain uses TRBV5-1 and TRBJ2-1, with D tentatively TRBD1 (7 bases). The germline V gene encodes CDR1 SGHRS and CDR2 YFSETQ. The CDR3 is made up of 16 amino acids. V lost 0 bases to trimming and J lost 6 bases, with 16 bases between them. Full variable domain (outside the CDR3, taken from reference TRBV5-1 and TRBJ2-1): KAGVTQTPRYLIKTRGQQVTLSCSPISGHRSVSWYQQTPGQGLQFLFEYFSETQRNKGNFPGRFSGRQFSNSRSEMNVSTLELGDSALYLCASSLAAGQPSNEQFFGPGTRLTVL.

The chain recombines TRBV7-9 with TRBJ2-7; D is unclear. The CDR3 runs to 15 residues. The ends were cut back, 4 bases at V and 0 bases at J, with 13 bases in the middle. Germline loops: CDR1 SEHNR, CDR2 FQNEAQ (reference sequence). For the CDR3, the DNA is TGTGCCAGCAGCTCAGGAAATATCCTCTCCTACGAGCAGTACTTC. It encodes CASSSGNILSYEQYF.

In this sample, this clonotype turned up many times. This rearrangement joins TRBV4-1 to TRBJ1-2, with 9 bases identical to TRBD1. The CDR3 is 15 residues long. V lost 0 bases to trimming and J lost 4 bases; unmatched junction nucleotides: 3. Germline V CDR1 and CDR2: MGHRA, YSYEKL. CDR3 sequence: CASSQDGTGIYGYTF. The CDR3, as DNA: TGCGCCAGCAGCCAAGACGGGACAGGGATCTATGGCTACACCTTC.

The V call is TRBV20-1, the J call TRBJ2-1; the match to TRBD1 covers 10 bases. This CDR3 has 16 residues. J lost 6 bases, V lost 0 bases, and 8 bases had no gene match. Germline V gene sequence: CDR1 DFQATT, CDR2 SNEGSKA (reference sequence). The CDR3 region is CSARDTGTGVVNEQFF. CDR3 bases: TGCAGTGCTAGAGATACGGGGACAGGGGTTGTCAATGAGCAGTTCTTC.

This clonotype was detected ten times or more. The CDR3 DNA sequence: TGTGCCAGCAGGCAGGGTATAGGCAATCAGCCCCAGCATTTT. This gives the protein CASRQGIGNQPQHF. The chain employs TRBV27 and TRBJ1-5; D perhaps matches TRBD1 (5 bases). The germline V and J ends were trimmed by 6 bases and 2 bases, with 11 bases remaining between them. CDR3 size: 14 residues. CDR1 MNHEY and CDR2 SMNVEV come from the germline V gene (reference sequence).

CDR3 sequence reads: CASSLVNGGGNTIYF. DNA for the CDR3: TGTGCCAGCAGCTTAGTAAACGGTGGCGGAAACACCATATATTTT. This rearrangement joins TRBV7-2 to TRBJ1-3, with no clear D. CDR1 and CDR2 (germline): SGHTA, FQGNSA. Deletions cut 1 base from V and 4 bases from J, with 11 bases between. The CDR3 extends over 15 amino acids.

In this sample, this clonotype turned up many times. V and J are TRBV7-3 and TRBJ2-3, with 9 positions matching TRBD2. The CDR3 contains 15 residues. Losses at the gene ends were 3 bases for V and 2 bases for J; bases not matched to a gene: 3. Germline-derived CDR1 and CDR2 are SGHTA and FQGTGA. This CDR3 is CASSLLAGSTDTQYF. The CDR3 DNA follows: TGTGCCAGCAGCTTGCTAGCGGGATCCACAGATACGCAGTATTTT.

In its sample, this clonotype was seen a few times. The chain is built from TRBV4-1 and TRBJ2-2, with 9 positions matching TRBD1. Germline V gives CDR1 MGHRA, CDR2 YSYEKL. The CDR3 is made up of 17 amino acids. V dropped 0 bases and J dropped 4; count of bases not matched to a gene: 6. In DNA form, the CDR3 reads TGCGCCAGCAGCCAAGAACGAGACAGGGGGTTCACCGGGGAGCTGTTTTTT. Protein: CASSQERDRGFTGELFF.

The chain links TRBV7-9 to TRBJ1-2; D unresolved. V was cut by 5 bases and J by 4 bases, with 11 bases left in between. CDR1 is SEHNR, CDR2 FQNEAQ, per germline (reference sequence). The CDR3 runs 13 residues. This CDR3 reads CASSIGDLYGYTF. The CDR3 region has the DNA TGTGCCAGCAGCATAGGAGACCTCTATGGCTACACCTTC.

The rearrangement joins TRBV12-3 or TRBV12-4 to TRBJ1-5; TRBD1 matches at 11 bases. V gave up 5 bases and J gave up 2 bases; unmatched junction bases: 2. This CDR3 spans 15 amino acids. CDR3 bases: TGTGCCAGCAGTGGACAGGGGGCGGGCAATCAGCCCCAGCATTTT. This gives the protein CASSGQGAGNQPQHF.

At least ten counts were recorded for this clonotype. The J gene is TRBJ2-3, the V gene TRBV20-1; D call uncertain. V lost 5 bases to trimming and J lost 0 bases, with 12 bases between them. CDR3 length: 14 residues. Germline loops: CDR1 DFQATT, CDR2 SNEGSKA (reference sequence). The chain's CDR3 is CSASPTTSTDTQYF. CDR3 nucleotide sequence: TGCAGTGCTTCGCCGACCACTAGCACAGATACGCAGTATTTT.

The rearrangement links TRBV7-3 to TRBJ2-2, with D possibly being TRBD2 (6 bases). Trimming cost V 6 bases and J 1 base, with 12 bases left between them. The germline gives CDR1 SGHTA, CDR2 FQGTGA. There are 15 residues in the CDR3. CDR3 loop: CASSSDYENTGELFF. The CDR3 DNA sequence: TGTGCCAGCAGTTCGGACTATGAGAACACCGGGGAGCTGTTTTTT.